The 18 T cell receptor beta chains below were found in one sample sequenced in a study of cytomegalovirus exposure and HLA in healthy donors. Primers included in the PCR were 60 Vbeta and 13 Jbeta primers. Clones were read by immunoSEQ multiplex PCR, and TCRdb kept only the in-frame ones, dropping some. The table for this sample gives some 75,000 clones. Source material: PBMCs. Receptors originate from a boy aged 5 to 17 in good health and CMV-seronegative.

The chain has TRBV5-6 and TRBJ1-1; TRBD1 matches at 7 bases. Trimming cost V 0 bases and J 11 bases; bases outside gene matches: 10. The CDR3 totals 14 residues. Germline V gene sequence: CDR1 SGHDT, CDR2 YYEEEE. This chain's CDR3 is CASSLGRGFVSAFF. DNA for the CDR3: TGTGCCAGCAGCTTGGGCAGGGGGTTTGTGAGTGCTTTCTTT.

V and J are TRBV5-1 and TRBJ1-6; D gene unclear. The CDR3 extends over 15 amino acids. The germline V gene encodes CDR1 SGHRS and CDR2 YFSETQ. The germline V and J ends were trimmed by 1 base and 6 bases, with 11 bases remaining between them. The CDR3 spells CASSLTELANSPLHF. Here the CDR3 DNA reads TGCGCCAGCAGCTTGACAGAACTGGCTAATTCACCCCTCCACTTT. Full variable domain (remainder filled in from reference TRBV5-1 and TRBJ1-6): KAGVTQTPRYLIKTRGQQVTLSCSPISGHRSVSWYQQTPGQGLQFLFEYFSETQRNKGNFPGRFSGRQFSNSRSEMNVSTLELGDSALYLCASSLTELANSPLHFGNGTRLTVT.

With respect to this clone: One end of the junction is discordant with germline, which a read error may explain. The CDR3 loop is CASSLTQGHEQYF. CDR3 nucleotide sequence: TGTGCCAGCAGCCTAACACAGGGTCACGAGCAGTACTTC. The chain joins TRBV7-3 to TRBJ2-7; tentatively, D is TRBD1 (6 bases). The CDR3 totals 13 residues. In germline, CDR1 is SGHTA, CDR2 FQGTGA.

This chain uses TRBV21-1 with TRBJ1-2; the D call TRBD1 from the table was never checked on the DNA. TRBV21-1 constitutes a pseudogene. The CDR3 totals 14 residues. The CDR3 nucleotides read TGTGCCAGCAGCACTGACAGGGCGTCTTATGGCTACACCTTC. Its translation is CASSTDRASYGYTF.

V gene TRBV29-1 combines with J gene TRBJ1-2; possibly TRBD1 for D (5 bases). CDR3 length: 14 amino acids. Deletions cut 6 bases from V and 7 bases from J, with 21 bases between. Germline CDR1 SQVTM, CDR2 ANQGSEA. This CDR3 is CSVQPTGTGGGYTF. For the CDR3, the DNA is TGCAGCGTCCAGCCCACCGGGACGGGAGGTGGCTACACCTTC.

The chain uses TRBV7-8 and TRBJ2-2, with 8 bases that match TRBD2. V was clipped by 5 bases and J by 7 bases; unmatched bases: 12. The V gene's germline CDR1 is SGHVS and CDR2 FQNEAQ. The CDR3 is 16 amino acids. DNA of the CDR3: TGTGCCAGCAGCACGGGGGGGACTGCCGGAGGCGGGGAGCTGTTTTTT. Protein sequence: CASSTGGTAGGGELFF.

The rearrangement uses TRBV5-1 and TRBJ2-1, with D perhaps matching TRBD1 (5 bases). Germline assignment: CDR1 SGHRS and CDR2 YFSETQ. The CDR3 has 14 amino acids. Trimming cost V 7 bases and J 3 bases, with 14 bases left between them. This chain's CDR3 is CASSGQGVYNEQFF. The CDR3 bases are TGCGCCAGCTCCGGACAAGGAGTCTACAATGAGCAGTTCTTC.

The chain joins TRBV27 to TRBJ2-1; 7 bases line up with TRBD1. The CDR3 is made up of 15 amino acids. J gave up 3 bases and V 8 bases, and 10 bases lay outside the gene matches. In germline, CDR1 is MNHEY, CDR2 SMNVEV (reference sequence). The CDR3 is CASGGQVKFYNEQFF. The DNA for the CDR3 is TGTGCCAGCGGAGGACAGGTTAAGTTCTACAATGAGCAGTTCTTC.

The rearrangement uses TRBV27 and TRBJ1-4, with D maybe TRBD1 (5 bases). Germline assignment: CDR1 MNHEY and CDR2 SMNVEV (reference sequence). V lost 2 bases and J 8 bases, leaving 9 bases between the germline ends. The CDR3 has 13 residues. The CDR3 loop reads CASSLRGGEKLFF. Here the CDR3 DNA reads TGTGCCAGCAGTTTAAGGGGAGGGGAAAAACTGTTTTTT. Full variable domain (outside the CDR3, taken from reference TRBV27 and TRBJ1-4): EAQVTQNPRYLITVTGKKLTVTCSQNMNHEYMSWYRQDPGLGLRQIYYSMNVEVTDKGDVPEGYKVSRKEKRNFPLILESPSPNQTSLYFCASSLRGGEKLFFGSGTQLSVL.

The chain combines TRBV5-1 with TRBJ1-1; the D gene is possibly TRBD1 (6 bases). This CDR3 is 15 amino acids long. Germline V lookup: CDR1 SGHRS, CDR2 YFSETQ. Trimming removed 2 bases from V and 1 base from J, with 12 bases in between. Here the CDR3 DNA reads TGCGCCAGCAGCTTACGGGGCAGGGGGAACACTGAAGCTTTCTTT. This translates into CASSLRGRGNTEAFF.

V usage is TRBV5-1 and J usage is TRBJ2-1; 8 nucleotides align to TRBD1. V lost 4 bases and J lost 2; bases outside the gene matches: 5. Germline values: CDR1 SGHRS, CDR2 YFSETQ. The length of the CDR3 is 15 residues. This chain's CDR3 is CASSLGRGPYNEQFF. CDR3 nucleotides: TGCGCCAGCAGCCTGGGCAGGGGGCCCTACAATGAGCAGTTCTTC.

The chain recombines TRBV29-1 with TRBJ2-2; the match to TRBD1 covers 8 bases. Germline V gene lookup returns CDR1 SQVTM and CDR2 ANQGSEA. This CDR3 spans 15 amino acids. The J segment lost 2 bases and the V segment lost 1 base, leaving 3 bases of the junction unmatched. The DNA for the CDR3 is TGCAGCGTTGAAGGACAGGGGCACAACACCGGGGAGCTGTTTTTT. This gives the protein CSVEGQGHNTGELFF.

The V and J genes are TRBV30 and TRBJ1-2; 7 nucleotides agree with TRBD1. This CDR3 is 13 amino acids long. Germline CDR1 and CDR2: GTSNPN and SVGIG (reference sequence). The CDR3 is CATARQGNYGYTF. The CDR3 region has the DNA TGTGCTACAGCCCGACAGGGTAACTATGGCTACACCTTC.

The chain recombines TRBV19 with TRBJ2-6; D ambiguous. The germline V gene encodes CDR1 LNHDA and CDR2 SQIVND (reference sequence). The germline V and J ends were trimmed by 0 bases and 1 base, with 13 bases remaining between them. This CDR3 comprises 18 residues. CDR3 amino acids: CASSIDPPVNSGANVLTF. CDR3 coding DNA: TGTGCCAGTAGTATAGACCCCCCAGTGAATTCTGGGGCCAACGTCCTGACTTTC. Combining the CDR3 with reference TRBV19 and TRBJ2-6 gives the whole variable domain DGGITQSPKYLFRKEGQNVTLSCEQNLNHDAMYWYRQDPGQGLRLIYYSQIVNDFQKGDIAEGYSVSREKKESFPLTVTSAQKNPTAFYLCASSIDPPVNSGANVLTFGAGSRLTVL.

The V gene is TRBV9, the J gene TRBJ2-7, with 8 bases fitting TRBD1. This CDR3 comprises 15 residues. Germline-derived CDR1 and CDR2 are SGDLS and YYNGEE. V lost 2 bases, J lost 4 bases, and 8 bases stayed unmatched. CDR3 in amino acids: CASSVRDRSPYEQYF. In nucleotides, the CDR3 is TGTGCCAGCAGCGTCCGGGACAGGAGTCCGTACGAGCAGTACTTC.

CDR3 bases: TGTGCCAGCTCACCACCGAACACGATGAACACTGAAGCTTTCTTT. Protein product: CASSPPNTMNTEAFF. The J gene is TRBJ1-1, the V gene TRBV18, with unresolved D. The germline V gene encodes CDR1 KGHSH and CDR2 LQKENI. This CDR3 has 15 amino acids. Trimming shortened V by 0 bases and J by 0 bases, and 8 bases separated the two germline ends.

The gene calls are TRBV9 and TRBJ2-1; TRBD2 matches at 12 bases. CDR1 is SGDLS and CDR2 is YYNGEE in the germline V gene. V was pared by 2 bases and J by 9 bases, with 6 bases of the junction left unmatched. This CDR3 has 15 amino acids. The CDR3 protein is CASSVSSGGAGEQFF. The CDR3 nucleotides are TGTGCCAGCAGCGTCTCTAGCGGGGGGGCAGGTGAGCAGTTCTTC.

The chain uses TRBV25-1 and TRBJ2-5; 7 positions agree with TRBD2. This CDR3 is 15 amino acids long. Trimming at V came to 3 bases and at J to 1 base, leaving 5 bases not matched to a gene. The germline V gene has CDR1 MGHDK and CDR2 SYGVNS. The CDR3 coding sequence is TGTGCCAGCAGTGACCCCCGGGGGGTCCAAGAGACCCAGTACTTC. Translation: CASSDPRGVQETQYF.